A selection of T cell receptor beta chains follows, all from one sample in a study of T-cell memory formation after mild COVID-19. TCRdb re-called the 5' RACE reads through MiXCR, storing one row per CDR3 protein. The table lists 550,000 to 650,000 distinct CDR3 sequences, roughly a sixth of them singletons. The sequenced material came from PBMCs or a T cell subset sorted from them (not recorded which). Receptors were obtained from an adult woman who had mild COVID-19 (a few samples of this study predate the infection). Cell type and time point are not known. Each CDR3 is given with its conserved first and last residue. Fields, in order: clone size, D gene, J gene, V gene, CDR3 DNA, CDR3 protein. D genes are given only for firm matches. Size tells how often a clone was seen (once, few, many) or the class of an expanded clone, and some rows leave it out.

abundance: few
d_gene: TRBD2
j_gene: TRBJ2-3
v_gene: TRBV7-9
CDR3nt: TGTGCCAGCAGCTTGGGTCTAGCGGGCTCTTTCACAGATACGCAGTATTTT
CDR3aa: CASSLGLAGSFTDTQYF

abundance: .
d_gene: TRBD2
j_gene: TRBJ2-5
v_gene: TRBV18
CDR3nt: TGTGCCAGCTCACCAACTAGCGCAAGCTACCAAGAGACCCAGTACTTC
CDR3aa: CASSPTSASYQETQYF

abundance: .
d_gene: TRBD1
j_gene: TRBJ1-5
v_gene: TRBV10-3
CDR3nt: TGTGCCATCAGTGCGGGACAGGGGGGAAATCAGCCCCAGCATTTT
CDR3aa: CAISAGQGGNQPQHF

abundance: .
d_gene: .
j_gene: TRBJ2-7
v_gene: TRBV7-9
CDR3nt: TGTGCCAGCAGCTTTGGGGGAGTTGGCGGCAGCTCCTACGAGCAGTACTTC
CDR3aa: CASSFGGVGGSSYEQYF

abundance: few
d_gene: .
j_gene: TRBJ2-1
v_gene: TRBV5-6
CDR3nt: TGTGCCAGCAGCCCAGGGGTCCTGGAGCAGTTCTTC
CDR3aa: CASSPGVLEQFF

abundance: .
d_gene: TRBD1
j_gene: TRBJ2-5
v_gene: TRBV7-8
CDR3nt: TGTGCCAGCAGCATCCAAACAGGGGTTGGGGAGACCCAGTACTTC
CDR3aa: CASSIQTGVGETQYF

abundance: few
d_gene: .
j_gene: TRBJ1-5
v_gene: TRBV20-1
CDR3nt: TGCAGCGTAGGCGCGGGAACTGTAAATCAGCCCCAGCATTTT
CDR3aa: CSVGAGTVNQPQHF

abundance: .
d_gene: TRBD1
j_gene: TRBJ2-7
v_gene: TRBV7-2
CDR3nt: TGTGCCAGCACTTTGGGCCCTGTCAGCACAGGGGGCAGCTCCTACGAGCAGTACTTC
CDR3aa: CASTLGPVSTGGSSYEQYF

abundance: .
d_gene: .
j_gene: TRBJ2-2
v_gene: TRBV25-1
CDR3nt: TGTGCCAGCAGTGCTGGGGTGGACACCGGGGAGCTGTTTTTT
CDR3aa: CASSAGVDTGELFF

abundance: few
d_gene: TRBD2
j_gene: TRBJ2-3
v_gene: TRBV4-3
CDR3nt: TGCGCCAGCAGCCAAGAACGGGCGGGAGGTTCAGATACGCAGTATTTT
CDR3aa: CASSQERAGGSDTQYF

abundance: .
d_gene: TRBD2
j_gene: TRBJ2-2
v_gene: TRBV9
CDR3nt: TGTGCCAGCAGCGTTGGACTAGCGGGGACCGGGGAGCTGTTTTTT
CDR3aa: CASSVGLAGTGELFF

abundance: few
d_gene: TRBD1
j_gene: TRBJ1-4
v_gene: TRBV6-6
CDR3nt: TGTGCCACCAGACAGGGAAATGAAAAACTGTTTTTT
CDR3aa: CATRQGNEKLFF

abundance: .
d_gene: .
j_gene: TRBJ1-2
v_gene: TRBV7-3
CDR3nt: TGTGCCAGCAGCGAGGGGGACACCGCCGGCTATGGCTACACCTTC
CDR3aa: CASSEGDTAGYGYTF

abundance: .
d_gene: .
j_gene: TRBJ2-6
v_gene: TRBV5-5
CDR3nt: TGTGCCAGCAGCTTGGCATGGGGGTCTGGGGCCAACGTCCTGACTTTC
CDR3aa: CASSLAWGSGANVLTF

abundance: few
d_gene: TRBD2
j_gene: TRBJ2-2
v_gene: TRBV7-3
CDR3nt: TGTGCCAGCAGCATACGGACTAGCGAGGCCGGGGAGCTGTTTTTT
CDR3aa: CASSIRTSEAGELFF

abundance: few
d_gene: TRBD1
j_gene: TRBJ2-7
v_gene: TRBV12-3/TRBV12-4
CDR3nt: TGTGCCAGCAGGCGGGAACAGGGGGTCGCCTACGAGCAGTACTTC
CDR3aa: CASRREQGVAYEQYF

abundance: few
d_gene: .
j_gene: TRBJ1-1
v_gene: TRBV20-1
CDR3nt: TGCAGTGCTCGCTCTAGGGTCCTAGTGAACACTGAAGCTTTCTTT
CDR3aa: CSARSRVLVNTEAFF

abundance: .
d_gene: TRBD2
j_gene: TRBJ2-2
v_gene: TRBV4-3
CDR3nt: TGCGCCAGCAGTCAAGCTCCCGGGAGGGGCACCGGGGAGCTGTTTTTT
CDR3aa: CASSQAPGRGTGELFF

abundance: few
d_gene: TRBD1
j_gene: TRBJ2-7
v_gene: TRBV4-2
CDR3nt: TGTGCCAGCAGCCAAGATTCCGGCAGACAGGGCTACGAGCAGTACTTC
CDR3aa: CASSQDSGRQGYEQYF

abundance: .
d_gene: TRBD2
j_gene: TRBJ2-2
v_gene: TRBV11-2
CDR3nt: TGTGCCAGCAGCCAAATAGCGGGGAAAATCACCGGGGAGCTGTTTTTT
CDR3aa: CASSQIAGKITGELFF

abundance: few
d_gene: .
j_gene: TRBJ2-7
v_gene: TRBV5-5
CDR3nt: TGTGCCAGCAGCGGCAGCCTTCTATCCTACGAGCAGTACTTC
CDR3aa: CASSGSLLSYEQYF

abundance: few
d_gene: TRBD2
j_gene: TRBJ2-7
v_gene: TRBV5-6
CDR3nt: TGTGCCAGCAGCTTGTTGGGGACTAGCGAGGACTACGAGCAGTACTTC
CDR3aa: CASSLLGTSEDYEQYF

abundance: .
d_gene: .
j_gene: TRBJ1-1
v_gene: TRBV11-2
CDR3nt: TGTGCCAGCAGCTTCCACATCACTGAAGCTTTCTTT
CDR3aa: CASSFHITEAFF

abundance: few
d_gene: TRBD2
j_gene: TRBJ2-7
v_gene: TRBV6-6
CDR3nt: TGTGCCAGCAGAGACACCCCGGGACTAGCGGGAGGTTCCTACGAGCAGTACTTC
CDR3aa: CASRDTPGLAGGSYEQYF

abundance: .
d_gene: TRBD1
j_gene: TRBJ1-1
v_gene: TRBV9
CDR3nt: TGTGCCAGCAGCGTAGCTGTGACAGGGCCGAACACTGAAGCTTTCTTT
CDR3aa: CASSVAVTGPNTEAFF

abundance: few
d_gene: TRBD2
j_gene: TRBJ2-1
v_gene: TRBV7-2
CDR3nt: TGTGCCAGCAGGGGGACTAGCGGGAGGTACAATGAGCAGTTCTTC
CDR3aa: CASRGTSGRYNEQFF

abundance: .
d_gene: .
j_gene: TRBJ1-5
v_gene: TRBV12-3/TRBV12-4
CDR3nt: TGTGCCAGCAGCCGCGAGGGGGGGTTCAATCAGCCCCAGCATTTT
CDR3aa: CASSREGGFNQPQHF

abundance: many
d_gene: .
j_gene: TRBJ2-4
v_gene: TRBV27
CDR3nt: TGTGCCACCAGAGATTATTCTGGTTTGACCAAAAACATTCAGTACTTC
CDR3aa: CATRDYSGLTKNIQYF

abundance: many
d_gene: TRBD1
j_gene: TRBJ1-6
v_gene: TRBV6-5
CDR3nt: TGTGCCAGCAGTTCAACAGGGGTCTATAATTCACCCCTCCACTTT
CDR3aa: CASSSTGVYNSPLHF

abundance: .
d_gene: .
j_gene: TRBJ2-2
v_gene: TRBV18
CDR3nt: TGTGCCAGCTCACCACAGGGGGTCGGGACCGGGGAGCTGTTTTTT
CDR3aa: CASSPQGVGTGELFF

abundance: few
d_gene: .
j_gene: TRBJ1-1
v_gene: TRBV7-3
CDR3nt: TGTGCCAGCAGCCGACAGATGAACACTGAAGCTTTCTTT
CDR3aa: CASSRQMNTEAFF

abundance: .
d_gene: TRBD1
j_gene: TRBJ1-6
v_gene: TRBV27
CDR3nt: TGTGCCAGCAGCTCACCCCTTATCCAGGGGGCAAATTCACCCCTCCACTTT
CDR3aa: CASSSPLIQGANSPLHF

abundance: few
d_gene: TRBD1
j_gene: TRBJ2-3
v_gene: TRBV29-1
CDR3nt: TGCAGCGTTGAGGCCGACAGGGTTGGGGACACAGATACGCAGTATTTT
CDR3aa: CSVEADRVGDTDTQYF

abundance: .
d_gene: TRBD1
j_gene: TRBJ2-7
v_gene: TRBV15
CDR3nt: TGTGCCACCAGCACAAGACAGGGATTCTCCTACGAGCAGTACTTC
CDR3aa: CATSTRQGFSYEQYF

abundance: few
d_gene: TRBD2
j_gene: TRBJ2-1
v_gene: TRBV30
CDR3nt: TGTGCCTGGAGTGGGGTAGCGGGAGCTTACAATGAGCAGTTCTTC
CDR3aa: CAWSGVAGAYNEQFF